Listed below are T cell receptor beta chains from one sample, sequenced in a study of T cell responses to AZD1222 COVID-19 vaccine. Libraries were prepared by immunoSEQ multiplex PCR; TCRdb keeps only in-frame clonotypes and omits some of them. The table has 150,000 or so clones, 80% to 95% seen once. Sequencing was performed on peripheral blood, taken 28 days after the second AZD1222 dose. These receptor sequences come from an adult who received the AZD1222 COVID-19 vaccine. CDR3s include the opening cysteine and the closing phenylalanine or tryptophan. A D gene is named only where the DNA matches it firmly. Some rows have no size entry. The others give once, few or many, or a class for an expanded clone.

v_gene	d_gene	j_gene	abundance	CDR3nt	CDR3aa
TRBV7-9	.	TRBJ1-5	.	TGTGCCAGCAGCCCCGGAAATGAGGCCCAGCCCCAGCATTTT	CASSPGNEAQPQHF
TRBV3-1/TRBV3-2	.	TRBJ1-4	.	TGTGCCAGCAGCTCAATGAGGGGGACATCAACTAATGAAAAACTGTTTTTT	CASSSMRGTSTNEKLFF
TRBV7-2	TRBD1	TRBJ1-6	.	TGTGCCAGCAGCTGGGACAGAAGGAATTCACCCCTCCACTTT	CASSWDRRNSPLHF
TRBV28	.	TRBJ1-2	.	TGTGCCAGCAGTTTATTGGTTACCAGGGCCTTTGGCTACACCTTC	CASSLLVTRAFGYTF
TRBV6-5	.	TRBJ2-7	.	TGTGCCAGCAGAGGGAGTTCCTACTCCTACGAGCAGTACTTC	CASRGSSYSYEQYF
TRBV7-2	.	TRBJ2-1	.	TGTGCCAGCAGCTTAGGTTCTAGCTCCTACAATGAGCAGTTCTTC	CASSLGSSSYNEQFF
TRBV28	.	TRBJ1-5	few	TGTGCCAGCACCGGAGCTGGCTATGACTCCAATCAGCCCCAGCATTTT	CASTGAGYDSNQPQHF
TRBV28	.	TRBJ2-7	.	TGTGCCACTGCACCGGGACAATCGATCCCCTGGAGGTACTTC	CATAPGQSIPWRYF
TRBV7-2	TRBD1	TRBJ1-3	.	TGTGCCAGCAGCTTAAGACAGGGGGCGCGAGGAAACACCATATATTTT	CASSLRQGARGNTIYF
TRBV7-6	TRBD2	TRBJ2-1	.	TGTGCCAGCAGCTTTAGCGGGATAAGCAATGAGCAGTTCTTC	CASSFSGISNEQFF
TRBV5-1	.	TRBJ2-1	.	TGCGCCAGCAGCTTGGCAAGCCCCTGGGGGAATGAGCAGTTCTTC	CASSLASPWGNEQFF
TRBV5-1	TRBD2	TRBJ2-7	.	TGCGCCAGCAGCTTAGGACTAGCGGGAGGATACGAGCAGTACTTC	CASSLGLAGGYEQYF
TRBV7-9	.	TRBJ2-1	.	TGTGCCAGCAGCTTATCCCTTAGTGAGGAGCAGTTCTTC	CASSLSLSEEQFF
TRBV19	.	TRBJ1-1	.	TGTGCCAGTAGTAGACCCAGGGAGTACACTGAAGCTTTCTTT	CASSRPREYTEAFF
TRBV2	TRBD1	TRBJ1-2	.	TGTGCCAGCAGCCGTGGACAGGACTATGGCTACACCTTC	CASSRGQDYGYTF
TRBV11-2	TRBD1	TRBJ1-2	.	TGTGCCAGCAGCTTGGACAGGACTAACTATGGCTACACCTTC	CASSLDRTNYGYTF
TRBV7-9	.	TRBJ1-1	once	TGTGCCAGCAGCTTAGATAGGAACACTGAAGCTTTCTTT	CASSLDRNTEAFF
TRBV24-1	TRBD1	TRBJ1-2	few	TGTGCCACCAGTGATCCCCCAAGGGGGCAGGGCTACACCTTC	CATSDPPRGQGYTF
TRBV28	.	TRBJ1-5	.	TGTGCCAGCAGTCCAACTAGGCTACTCACAGGGTCGGGGGATTTT	CASSPTRLLTGSGDF
TRBV28	TRBD1	TRBJ1-4	.	TGTGCCAGCAGCCTGGGACAGATACGCGAAAAACTGTTTTTT	CASSLGQIREKLFF
TRBV6-1	TRBD1	TRBJ1-4	.	TGTGCCAGCAGTGAAGGAACAGGGGTTGGTAAACTGTTTTTT	CASSEGTGVGKLFF
TRBV3-1/TRBV3-2	.	TRBJ2-3	.	TGTGCCAGCAGCCAAGATAGGGAGCGGCCGCAGTATTTT	CASSQDRERPQYF
TRBV5-1	.	TRBJ1-6	.	TGCGCCAGCAGCTTGTGGGGGTTCACGGGTGATTCACCCCTCCACTTT	CASSLWGFTGDSPLHF
TRBV27	.	TRBJ1-1	.	TGTGCCAGCAGAAACGACAGGTCGAACACTGAAGCTTTCTTT	CASRNDRSNTEAFF
TRBV6-5	.	TRBJ1-6	.	TGTGCCAGCACCTATGGGACTTCACCCCTCCACTTT	CASTYGTSPLHF
TRBV24-1	TRBD2	TRBJ2-2	.	TGTGCCACCAGTGAGACGGCTAGCGGGAGTGGCCGGGAGCTGTTTTTT	CATSETASGSGRELFF
TRBV28	.	TRBJ2-7	.	TGTGCCAGCAGTTCCCTAGGGGTGGCTAGGCCCTACGAGCAGTACTTC	CASSSLGVARPYEQYF
TRBV12-3/TRBV12-4	.	TRBJ1-6	.	TGTGCCAGCAGTCAAAATAATTCACCCCTCCACTTT	CASSQNNSPLHF
TRBV3-1/TRBV3-2	.	TRBJ1-5	.	TGTGCCAGCAGCCAAGATAGACAGACGTCCCAGCATTTT	CASSQDRQTSQHF
TRBV24-1	.	TRBJ2-6	.	TGTGCCACCAGTGGACAGAGCTCTGGGGCCAACGTCCTGACTTTC	CATSGQSSGANVLTF
TRBV20-1	TRBD2	TRBJ2-1	.	TGCAGTGCTAGTGGCGGGGGCAATGAGCAGTTCTTC	CSASGGGNEQFF
TRBV5-1	.	TRBJ1-2	.	TGCGCCAGCAGCTCCCCGGAGGGCTACGACTTTAACTATGGCTACACCTTC	CASSSPEGYDFNYGYTF
TRBV6-2/TRBV6-3	.	TRBJ1-5	.	TGTGCCAGCAGTTACCGGACAGTAGGTCTCCAGCCCCAGCATTTT	CASSYRTVGLQPQHF
TRBV5-1	TRBD2	TRBJ2-7	.	TGCGCCAGCAGCTTGAGACTAGCGGGAGGTCTGGGCGGCGAGCAGTACTTC	CASSLRLAGGLGGEQYF
TRBV19	.	TRBJ1-5	.	TGTGCCAGTAGTATAGGGCAGAGTAGCAATCAGCCCCAGCATTTT	CASSIGQSSNQPQHF
TRBV27	.	TRBJ1-1	many	TGTGCCAGCAGTTTCATATACCCTTATATTGGGGGGCGCTACATGAACACTGAAGCTTTCTTT	CASSFIYPYIGGRYMNTEAFF
TRBV2	.	TRBJ1-2	.	TGTGCCAGCATAGGAACCAGGGTGGGACTCGGGTATGGCTACACCTTC	CASIGTRVGLGYGYTF
TRBV2	.	TRBJ1-2	.	TGTGCCAGCAAGGTTGGAGGCTACACCTTC	CASKVGGYTF
TRBV27	TRBD2	TRBJ2-2	.	TGTGCCAGCAGCCCTAGCGGGAGGGTTCCCGGGGAGCTGTTTTTT	CASSPSGRVPGELFF
TRBV5-6	TRBD1	TRBJ2-1	.	TGTGCCAGCAGCGGGGCCGGGACAGACTACAATGAGCAGTTCTTC	CASSGAGTDYNEQFF
TRBV11-2	.	TRBJ1-4	few	TGTGCCAGCAGCTTAGATTCGGTGCGCGATGAAAAACTGTTTTTT	CASSLDSVRDEKLFF
TRBV3-1/TRBV3-2	TRBD2	TRBJ2-1	.	TGTGCCAGCAGCCAAGTGTCCGGGACTAGCGGATACAATGAGCAGTTCTTC	CASSQVSGTSGYNEQFF
TRBV28	.	TRBJ1-6	.	TGTGCCAGCTTTGACAGGTCCTCACCCCTCCACTTT	CASFDRSSPLHF
TRBV30	TRBD1	TRBJ1-3	.	TGTGCCTGGAGAACAGGGGCATCTGGAAACACCATATATTTT	CAWRTGASGNTIYF
TRBV7-9	.	TRBJ1-2	.	TGTGCCAGCAGCTTAGAGACGGTCGGGGGCTACACCTTC	CASSLETVGGYTF
TRBV12-2	.	TRBJ2-2	.	TGTGCAAGTCGCCTTAGACTAGCGGGAGCGAACACCGGGGAGCTGTTTTTT	CASRLRLAGANTGELFF
TRBV5-6	.	TRBJ2-5	once	TGTGCCAGCAGCTTGGGACAGAGGCAAGAGACCCAGTACTTC	CASSLGQRQETQYF
TRBV19	.	TRBJ2-3	.	TGTGCCAGTAGGTCACCCGGACTTGGGACTACAGATACGCAGTATTTT	CASRSPGLGTTDTQYF
TRBV19	.	TRBJ2-5	.	TGTGCCAGTAGCCACCCGCAAGAGACCCAGTACTTC	CASSHPQETQYF